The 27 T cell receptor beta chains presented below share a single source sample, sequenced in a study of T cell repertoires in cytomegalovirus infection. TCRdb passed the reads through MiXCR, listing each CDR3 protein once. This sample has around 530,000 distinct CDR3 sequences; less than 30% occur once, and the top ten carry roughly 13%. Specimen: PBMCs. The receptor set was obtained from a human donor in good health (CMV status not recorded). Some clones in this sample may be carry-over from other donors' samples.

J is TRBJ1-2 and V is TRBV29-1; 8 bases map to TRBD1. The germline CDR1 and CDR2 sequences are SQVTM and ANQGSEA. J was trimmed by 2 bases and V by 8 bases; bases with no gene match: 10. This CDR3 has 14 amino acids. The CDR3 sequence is CSTRTGIGNYGYTF. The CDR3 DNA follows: TGCAGCACCCGGACAGGGATCGGAAACTATGGCTACACCTTC.

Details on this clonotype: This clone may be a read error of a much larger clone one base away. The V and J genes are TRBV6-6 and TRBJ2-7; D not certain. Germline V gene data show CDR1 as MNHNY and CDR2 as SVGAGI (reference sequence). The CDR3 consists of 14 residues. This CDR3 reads CAGSYSGSSYEQYF. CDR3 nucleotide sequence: TGTGCCGGCAGTTACTCTGGCAGCTCCTACGAGCAGTACTTC.

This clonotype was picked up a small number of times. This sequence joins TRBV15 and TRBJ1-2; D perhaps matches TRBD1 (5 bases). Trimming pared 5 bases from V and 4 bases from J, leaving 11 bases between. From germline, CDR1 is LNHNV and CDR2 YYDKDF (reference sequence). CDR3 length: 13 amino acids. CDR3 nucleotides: TGTGCCACCAGCGGAGGACACACCTATGGCTACACCTTC. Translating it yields CATSGGHTYGYTF.

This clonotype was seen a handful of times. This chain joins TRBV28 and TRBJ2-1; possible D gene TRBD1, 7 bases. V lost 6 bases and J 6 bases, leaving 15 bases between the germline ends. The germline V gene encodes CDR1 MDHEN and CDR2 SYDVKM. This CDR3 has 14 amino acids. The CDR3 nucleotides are TGTGCCAGCAGAGGTTCAGGGGGAGGCAATGAGCAGTTCTTC. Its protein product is CASRGSGGGNEQFF.

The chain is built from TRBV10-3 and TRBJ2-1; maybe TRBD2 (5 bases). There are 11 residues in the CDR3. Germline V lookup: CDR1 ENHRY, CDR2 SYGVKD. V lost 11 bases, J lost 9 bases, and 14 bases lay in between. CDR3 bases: TGTGCCTGCCGGGGAGCAACTGAGCAGTTCTTC. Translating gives CACRGATEQFF.

The CDR3 nucleotides read TGTGCTAGTGGTTTGGAGGGACTGTTGAATGAGCAGTTCTTC. Its translation is CASGLEGLLNEQFF. The gene calls are TRBV12-5 and TRBJ2-1; TRBD2 is a possible D gene (6 bases). Trimming removed 1 base at V and 7 bases at J, with 11 bases between. The germline V gene encodes CDR1 LGHNT and CDR2 FRNRAP. This CDR3 is built from 14 residues.

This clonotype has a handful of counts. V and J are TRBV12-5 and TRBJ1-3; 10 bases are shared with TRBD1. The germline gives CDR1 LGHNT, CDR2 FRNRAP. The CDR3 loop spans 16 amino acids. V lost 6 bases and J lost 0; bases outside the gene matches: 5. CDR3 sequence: CASGPGQGISGNTIYF. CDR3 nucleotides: TGTGCTAGTGGACCGGGACAGGGGATCTCTGGAAACACCATATATTTT.

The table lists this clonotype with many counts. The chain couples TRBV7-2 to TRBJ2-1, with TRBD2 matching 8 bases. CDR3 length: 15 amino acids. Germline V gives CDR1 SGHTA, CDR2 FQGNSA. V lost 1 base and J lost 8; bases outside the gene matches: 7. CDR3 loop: CASSLGTSLLDEQFF. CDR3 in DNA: TGTGCCAGCAGCTTAGGGACTAGCCTATTAGATGAGCAGTTCTTC. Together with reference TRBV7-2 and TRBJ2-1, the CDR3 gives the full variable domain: GAGVSQSPSNKVTEKGKDVELRCDPISGHTALYWYRQSLGQGLEFLIYFQGNSAPDKSGLPSDRFSAERTGGSVSTLTIQRTQQEDSAVYLCASSLGTSLLDEQFFGPGTRLTVL.

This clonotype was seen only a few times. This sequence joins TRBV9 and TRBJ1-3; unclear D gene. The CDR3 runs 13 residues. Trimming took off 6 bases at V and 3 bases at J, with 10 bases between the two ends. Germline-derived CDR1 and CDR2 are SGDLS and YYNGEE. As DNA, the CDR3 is TGTGCCAGCACCCCGACGGTTGGAAACACCATATATTTT. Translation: CASTPTVGNTIYF. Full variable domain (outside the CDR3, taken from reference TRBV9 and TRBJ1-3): DSGVTQTPKHLITATGQRVTLRCSPRSGDLSVYWYQQSLDQGLQFLIQYYNGEERAKGNILERFSAQQFPDLHSELNLSSLELGDSALYFCASTPTVGNTIYFGEGSWLTVV.

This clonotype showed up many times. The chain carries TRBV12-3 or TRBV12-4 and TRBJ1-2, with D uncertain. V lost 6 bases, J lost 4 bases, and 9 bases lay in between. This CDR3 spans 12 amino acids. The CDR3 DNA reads TGTGCCAGCAGCCGTGACGGCTATGGCTACACCTTC. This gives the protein CASSRDGYGYTF.

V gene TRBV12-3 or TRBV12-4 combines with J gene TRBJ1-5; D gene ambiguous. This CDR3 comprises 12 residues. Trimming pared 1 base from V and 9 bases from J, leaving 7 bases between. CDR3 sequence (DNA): TGTGCCAGCAGTTTAGGAGCGCGGCCCCAGCATTTT. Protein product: CASSLGARPQHF.

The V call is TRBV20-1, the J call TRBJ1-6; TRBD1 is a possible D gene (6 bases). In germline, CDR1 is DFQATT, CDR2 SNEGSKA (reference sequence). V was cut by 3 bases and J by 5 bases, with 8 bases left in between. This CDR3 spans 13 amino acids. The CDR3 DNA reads TGCAGTGCTAGGGACAGTAATAATTCACCCCTCCACTTT. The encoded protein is CSARDSNNSPLHF.

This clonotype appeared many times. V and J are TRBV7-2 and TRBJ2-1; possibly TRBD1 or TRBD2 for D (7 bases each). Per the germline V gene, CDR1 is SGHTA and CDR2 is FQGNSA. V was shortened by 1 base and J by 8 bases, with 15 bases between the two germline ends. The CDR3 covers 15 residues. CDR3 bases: TGTGCCAGCAGCTTAGAGGGAGGGGGCGCATATGAGCAGTTCTTC. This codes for CASSLEGGGAYEQFF.

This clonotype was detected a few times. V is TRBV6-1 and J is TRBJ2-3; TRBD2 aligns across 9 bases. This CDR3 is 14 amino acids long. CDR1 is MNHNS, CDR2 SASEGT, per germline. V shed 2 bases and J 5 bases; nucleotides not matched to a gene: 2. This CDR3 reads CASSEIAGEDTQYF. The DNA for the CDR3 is TGTGCCAGCAGTGAAATAGCGGGAGAAGATACGCAGTATTTT.

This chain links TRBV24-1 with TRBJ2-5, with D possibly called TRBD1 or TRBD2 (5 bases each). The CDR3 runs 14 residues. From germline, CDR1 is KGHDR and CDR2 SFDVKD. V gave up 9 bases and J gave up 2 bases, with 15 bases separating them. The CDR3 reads CATGAEGPQETQYF. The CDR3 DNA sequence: TGTGCCACCGGGGCCGAGGGGCCTCAAGAGACCCAGTACTTC.

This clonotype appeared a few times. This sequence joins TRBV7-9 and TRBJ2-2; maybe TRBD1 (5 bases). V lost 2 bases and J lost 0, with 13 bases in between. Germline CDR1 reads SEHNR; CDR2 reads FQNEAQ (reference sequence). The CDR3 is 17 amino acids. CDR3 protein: CASSLWSLGANTGELFF. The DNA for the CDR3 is TGTGCCAGCAGCTTATGGTCCCTAGGGGCGAACACCGGGGAGCTGTTTTTT.

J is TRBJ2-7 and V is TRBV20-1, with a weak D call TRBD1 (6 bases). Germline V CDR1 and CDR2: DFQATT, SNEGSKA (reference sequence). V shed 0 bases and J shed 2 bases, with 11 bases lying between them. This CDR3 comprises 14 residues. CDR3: CSAREWDKPYEQYF. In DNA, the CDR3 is TGCAGTGCTAGAGAGTGGGACAAGCCCTACGAGCAGTACTTC.

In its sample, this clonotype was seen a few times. The CDR3 DNA reads as TGTGCCAGCAGCTTGAACAGGGGGATGGCTGAAGCTTTCTTT. Protein product: CASSLNRGMAEAFF. The gene calls are TRBV5-4 and TRBJ1-1; 8 bases are a match to TRBD1. The trim removed 1 base at V and 6 bases at J, leaving 5 bases unmatched. CDR1 and CDR2 (germline): SGHNT, YYREEE (reference sequence). The CDR3 loop spans 14 amino acids.

CDR3 bases: TGTGCCAGCAGCCCTACTTGGACTAGCGGGAGAACCGGGGAGCTGTTTTTT. This translates into CASSPTWTSGRTGELFF. The chain carries TRBV5-8 and TRBJ2-2, with TRBD2 matching over 13 bases. The CDR3 runs 17 residues. Trimming at V came to 4 bases and at J to 5 bases, leaving 8 bases not matched to a gene. Germline CDR1 SGHTS, CDR2 YDEGEE.

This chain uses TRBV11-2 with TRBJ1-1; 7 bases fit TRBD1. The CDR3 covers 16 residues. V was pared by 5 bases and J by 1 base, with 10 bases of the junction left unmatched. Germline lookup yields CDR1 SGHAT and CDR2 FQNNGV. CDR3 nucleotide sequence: TGTGCCAGCAGCCCCGGGGCTGGGACAGAGAACACTGAAGCTTTCTTT. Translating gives CASSPGAGTENTEAFF.

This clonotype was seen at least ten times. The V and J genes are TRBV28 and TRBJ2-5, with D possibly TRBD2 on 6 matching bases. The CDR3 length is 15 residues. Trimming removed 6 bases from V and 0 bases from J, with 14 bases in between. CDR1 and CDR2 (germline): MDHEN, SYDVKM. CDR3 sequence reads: CASSPVVADQETQYF. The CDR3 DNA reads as TGTGCCAGCAGCCCTGTTGTAGCGGACCAAGAGACCCAGTACTTC.

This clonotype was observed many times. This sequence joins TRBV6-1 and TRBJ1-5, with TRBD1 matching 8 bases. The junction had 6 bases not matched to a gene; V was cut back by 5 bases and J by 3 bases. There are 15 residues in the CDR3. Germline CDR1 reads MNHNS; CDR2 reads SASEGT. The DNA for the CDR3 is TGTGCCAGCAGTTCCGGACAGGGCCTCAATCAGCCCCAGCATTTT. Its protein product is CASSSGQGLNQPQHF.

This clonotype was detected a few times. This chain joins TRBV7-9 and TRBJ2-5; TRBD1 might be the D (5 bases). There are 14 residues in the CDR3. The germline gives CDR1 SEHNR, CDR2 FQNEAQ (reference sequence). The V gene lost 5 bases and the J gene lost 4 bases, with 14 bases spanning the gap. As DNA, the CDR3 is TGTGCCAGCAGCCCAGGGTCAGGTTTAGAGACCCAGTACTTC. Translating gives CASSPGSGLETQYF.

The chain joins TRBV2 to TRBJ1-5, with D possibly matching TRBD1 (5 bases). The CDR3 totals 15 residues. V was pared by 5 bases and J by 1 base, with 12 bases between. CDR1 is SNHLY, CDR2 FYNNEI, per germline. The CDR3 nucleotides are TGTGCCAGCAGTCTGGGGGTAGCCAGCAATCAGCCCCAGCATTTT. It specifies CASSLGVASNQPQHF.

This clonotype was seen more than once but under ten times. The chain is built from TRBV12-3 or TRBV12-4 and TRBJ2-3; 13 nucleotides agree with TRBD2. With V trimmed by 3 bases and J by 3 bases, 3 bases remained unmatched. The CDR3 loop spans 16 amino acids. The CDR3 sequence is CASSLGLAGRTDTQYF. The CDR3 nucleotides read TGTGCCAGCAGTTTGGGACTAGCGGGAAGGACAGATACGCAGTATTTT.

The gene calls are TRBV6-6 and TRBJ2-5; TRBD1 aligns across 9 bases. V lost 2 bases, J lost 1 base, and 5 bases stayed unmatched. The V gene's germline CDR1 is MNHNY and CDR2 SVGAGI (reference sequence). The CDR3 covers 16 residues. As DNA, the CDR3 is TGTGCCAGCAGTTACAAGACGGGACAGGGCCAAGAGACCCAGTACTTC. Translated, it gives CASSYKTGQGQETQYF.

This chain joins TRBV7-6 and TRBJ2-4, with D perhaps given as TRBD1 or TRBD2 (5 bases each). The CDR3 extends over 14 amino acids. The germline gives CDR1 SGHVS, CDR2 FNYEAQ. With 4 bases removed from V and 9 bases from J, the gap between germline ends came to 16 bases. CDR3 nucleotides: TGTGCCAGCAGCTCATATATGGGACGTGGCATTCAGTACTTC. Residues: CASSSYMGRGIQYF.